This T cell receptor beta chain is drawn from a study of blood T cell repertoires in COVID-19. For the study at large: Sources were T cells, B-cell-depleted T cells, or PBMCs; the material itself was cDNA or gDNA.

Produced via immunoSEQ multiplex PCR; TCRdb's table is partial and in-frame only. The sample holds tens of thousands of clones, 87% seen once. This CDR3 comprises 14 residues. Germline V gene sequence: CDR1 LNHDA, CDR2 SQIVND (reference sequence). The V segment lost 4 bases and the J segment 4 bases; nucleotides outside the gene matches: 5. This clonotype originated in a man aged 55 to 70 with active COVID-19. V and J are TRBV19 and TRBJ2-7, with 9 bases lining up with TRBD1. Sequenced input: peripheral blood. CDR3 loop: CASSTRQGVYEQYF. The CDR3 region has the DNA TGTGCCAGTAGTACTAGACAGGGGGTGTACGAGCAGTACTTC.